This T cell receptor (beta chain) was sequenced in a study of blood T cell repertoires in COVID-19. This table comes from immunoSEQ multiplex PCR, and its TCRdb copy is limited to in-frame clones, with some not included. There are 380,000 or so clones in the sample; around 87% occur only once, and roughly 1.4% lies in the top ten. The CDR3 has 14 amino acids. Between the trimmed V and J ends, which lost 5 bases and 7 bases, there was a span of 15 bases. Germline V gene data show CDR1 as MGHDK and CDR2 as SYGVNS. The V call is TRBV25-1, the J call TRBJ2-1, with TRBD1 as a possible D gene (6 bases). This sequence was found in a man aged 25-45 years who had recovered from COVID-19. The specimen was PBMCs or T cells enriched from blood (not recorded which). As DNA, the CDR3 is TGTGCCAGCAGTCTCGCAGGGGAGAGGAATGAGCAGTTCTTC. It is translated as CASSLAGERNEQFF.